These 22 T cell receptor beta chains came from one sample sequenced in a study of sequential checkpoint blockade in melanoma. The treatment: randomized to nivolumab then ipilimumab (arm A) or the reverse (arm B). Measured with immunoSEQ multiplex PCR; TCRdb has only the in-frame clones, and not every one. The sample has about 12,000 clones; less than 70% are singletons. Sample: CD8+ T cells sorted from blood (inferred from file names), taken from a patient given nivolumab and ipilimumab in sequence. These receptors were collected from a human donor with melanoma.

The gene calls are TRBV2 and TRBJ2-7, with 11 positions matching TRBD1. Per the germline V gene, CDR1 is SNHLY and CDR2 is FYNNEI. V lost 11 bases, J lost 3 bases, and 9 bases stayed unmatched. The CDR3 consists of 14 residues. CDR3 nucleotides: TGTGCCGCCTTAACGGGACAGGGGGGCTACGAGCAGTACTTC. Translating gives CAALTGQGGYEQYF.

This sequence joins TRBV7-2 and TRBJ2-7; D may be TRBD1 (5 bases). CDR3 size: 15 residues. The V end lost 1 base, the J end lost 5 bases, and 15 bases lay between the germline ends. The germline gives CDR1 SGHTA, CDR2 FQGNSA. The CDR3 DNA reads TGTGCCAGCAGCTTAGGGCAGGGTTTCATCCACGAGCAGTACTTC. This codes for CASSLGQGFIHEQYF.

This clone has only a few counts. The chain combines TRBV7-9 with TRBJ2-2; the D gene is possibly TRBD1 (6 bases). Trimming left V 2 bases short and J 0 bases short, with 10 bases between. Germline V gene sequence: CDR1 SEHNR, CDR2 FQNEAQ (reference sequence). CDR3 length equals 16 residues. The CDR3 region is CASSLWDTSNTGELFF. CDR3 nucleotides: TGTGCCAGCAGCTTATGGGACACGTCGAACACCGGGGAGCTGTTTTTT.

The J gene is TRBJ1-2, the V gene TRBV28, with D unclear. V shed 1 base and J shed 4 bases, with 13 bases lying between them. Germline V CDR1 and CDR2: MDHEN, SYDVKM. The CDR3 extends over 15 amino acids. The CDR3 DNA reads TGTGCCAGCAGTTTATTCATCGGTAACAGCTATGGCTACACCTTC. Protein product: CASSLFIGNSYGYTF.

The chain is built from TRBV27 and TRBJ2-3, with TRBD1 matching 8 bases. The CDR3 totals 18 residues. CDR1 and CDR2 (germline): MNHEY, SMNVEV (reference sequence). V was pared by 5 bases and J by 2 bases, with 15 bases of the junction left unmatched. The CDR3 loop is CASSPTGTGTTFTDTQYF. DNA of the CDR3: TGTGCCAGCAGTCCAACCGGGACAGGTACGACGTTCACAGATACGCAGTATTTT.

The chain links TRBV7-3 to TRBJ2-3; weak D call: TRBD1 (5 bases). This CDR3 region has 16 residues. Trimming removed 2 bases at V and 0 bases at J, with 12 bases between. Germline-derived CDR1 and CDR2 are SGHTA and FQGTGA. The CDR3 here is CASSLVRASSTDTQYF. CDR3 sequence (DNA): TGTGCCAGCAGCTTAGTCAGGGCCTCTAGCACAGATACGCAGTATTTT.

V and J are TRBV7-3 and TRBJ2-3; D may be TRBD2 (5 bases). CDR1 is SGHTA, CDR2 FQGTGA, per germline. V lost 2 bases to trimming and J lost 2 bases, with 11 bases between them. The CDR3 contains 15 residues. This CDR3 reads CASSLGAGYTDTQYF. In DNA form, the CDR3 reads TGTGCCAGCAGCTTAGGTGCGGGTTACACAGATACGCAGTATTTT. The full variable domain, completed using reference TRBV7-3 and TRBJ2-3, is GAGVSQTPSNKVTEKGKYVELRCDPISGHTALYWYRQSLGQGPEFLIYFQGTGAADDSGLPNDRFFAVRPEGSVSTLKIQRTERGDSAVYLCASSLGAGYTDTQYFGPGTRLTVL.

This clone was counted once. The chain is built from TRBV7-9 and TRBJ1-2, with 8 bases identical to TRBD1. Trimming removed 5 bases from V and 4 bases from J; junction bases left unmatched: 6. There are 14 residues in the CDR3. The germline CDR1 and CDR2 sequences are SEHNR and FQNEAQ (reference sequence). CDR3 coding DNA: TGTGCCAGCAGCGCACAGGGGGGGGGCTATGGCTACACCTTC. Amino acid sequence: CASSAQGGGYGYTF.

The rearrangement uses TRBV7-6 and TRBJ1-2; a weak D match, TRBD1 (6 bases). Germline CDR1 is SGHVS and CDR2 is FNYEAQ. Trimming stripped 5 bases from V and 6 bases from J, with 19 bases between. The CDR3 is 15 residues long. CDR3 amino acids: CASSTSDRTADGYTF. The CDR3, as DNA: TGTGCCAGCAGCACCTCGGATAGGACAGCGGATGGCTACACCTTC.

This clone was observed a single time. The J gene is TRBJ1-1, the V gene TRBV7-9, with D possibly TRBD1 on 6 matching bases. Germline V gene lookup returns CDR1 SEHNR and CDR2 FQNEAQ (reference sequence). The V and J ends lost 5 bases and 4 bases respectively, with 23 bases between them. The CDR3 totals 17 residues. The CDR3 is CASSTCAHTDSRTEAFF. In DNA form, the CDR3 reads TGTGCCAGCAGCACATGCGCCCACACGGACAGTCGCACTGAAGCTTTCTTT.

This clone is deemed medium-sized. The chain has TRBV27 and TRBJ2-2, with TRBD1 identical over 8 bases. The germline V gene has CDR1 MNHEY and CDR2 SMNVEV (reference sequence). The CDR3 consists of 18 residues. V gave up 1 base and J gave up 1 base; unmatched junction bases: 8. The CDR3 DNA sequence: TGTGCCAGCAGTTTATTAGTTTCGGGACAGGTGAACACCGGGGAGCTGTTTTTT. It encodes CASSLLVSGQVNTGELFF.

This clone has a single count. The chain joins TRBV28 to TRBJ2-7, with D perhaps matching TRBD2 (6 bases). This CDR3 has 15 amino acids. V lost 4 bases and J 5 bases, leaving 18 bases between the germline ends. Germline V gives CDR1 MDHEN, CDR2 SYDVKM. In DNA, the CDR3 is TGTGCCAGCAGTTCCCCTCGGGTCGGGGGAGACGAGCAGTACTTC. It encodes CASSSPRVGGDEQYF.

About this clone: A read error is likely here: a far larger clone is one base away. The same CDR3 arises from other DNA sequences in this sample as well. The chain has TRBV5-1 and TRBJ1-6, with D unresolved. This CDR3 is built from 15 residues. With 0 bases removed from V and 6 bases from J, the gap between germline ends came to 10 bases. Germline lookup yields CDR1 SGHRS and CDR2 YFSETQ. The CDR3 region has the DNA TGCGCCAGCAGCTTGGAGTCAGGATTTAATTCACCCCTCCACTTT. It translates to CASSLESGFNSPLHF.

This clone was seen only a few times. The J gene is TRBJ2-3, the V gene TRBV4-3, with D maybe TRBD2 (7 bases). CDR1 and CDR2 from the germline V gene are LGHNA and YSLEER. The V gene lost 0 bases and the J gene lost 6 bases, with 13 bases spanning the gap. CDR3 length: 15 residues. The CDR3 here is CASSQEPGGGDTQYF. CDR3 DNA sequence: TGCGCCAGCAGCCAAGAACCGGGGGGCGGCGATACGCAGTATTTT.

This clone came up a few times. The rearrangement joins TRBV7-2 to TRBJ1-1; D not certain. Trimming took off 3 bases at V and 1 base at J, with 12 bases between the two ends. There are 15 residues in the CDR3. Germline V gene lookup returns CDR1 SGHTA and CDR2 FQGNSA. The CDR3 spells CASSLLSVANTEAFF. The DNA for the CDR3 is TGTGCCAGCAGCTTGTTGAGCGTGGCGAACACTGAAGCTTTCTTT.

The chain joins TRBV7-9 to TRBJ2-3, with D maybe TRBD1 (5 bases). The CDR3 sequence is 14 residues long. Looked up from germline, CDR1 is SEHNR and CDR2 is FQNEAQ (reference sequence). Trimming took off 4 bases at V and 0 bases at J, with 8 bases between the two ends. This CDR3 reads CASSSQGSTDTQYF. For the CDR3, the DNA is TGTGCCAGCAGCTCCCAGGGCAGCACAGATACGCAGTATTTT.

J is TRBJ2-7 and V is TRBV4-1; 9 bases fit TRBD1. CDR3 size: 14 residues. Per the germline V gene, CDR1 is MGHRA and CDR2 is YSYEKL. The V gene end was trimmed by 5 bases and the J gene end by 4 bases; junction bases not matched to a gene: 6. CDR3 residues: CASSFGTGRYEQYF. In DNA form, the CDR3 reads TGCGCCAGCAGCTTCGGGACAGGGAGATACGAGCAGTACTTC.

This chain connects TRBV4-1 to TRBJ2-3; 10 nucleotides agree with TRBD1. There are 20 residues in the CDR3. The V segment lost 0 bases and the J segment 2 bases; nucleotides outside the gene matches: 14. Germline V gives CDR1 MGHRA, CDR2 YSYEKL. CDR3 coding DNA: TGCGCCAGCAGCCAAGATTTTACGGGACAGGGGACAGTTTACACAGATACGCAGTATTTT. Translating it yields CASSQDFTGQGTVYTDTQYF.

This clone was counted only a few times. This chain connects TRBV7-7 to TRBJ1-5, with TRBD1 matching over 7 bases. CDR3 length: 17 residues. From germline, CDR1 is SSHAT and CDR2 FNYEAQ (reference sequence). Unmatched junction bases numbered 14, after V lost 4 bases and J lost 5 bases. The CDR3 is CASSCFKPGQWDQPQHF. CDR3 sequence (DNA): TGTGCCAGCAGCTGCTTCAAACCGGGACAGTGGGATCAGCCCCAGCATTTT.

CDR3 sequence (DNA): TGTGCCAGCAGCTTACTGCCAGGGGGCAACAACAACAATCAGCCCCAGCATTTT. Its protein is CASSLLPGGNNNNQPQHF. This chain links TRBV7-8 with TRBJ1-5; TRBD1 agrees at 8 bases. V was clipped by 2 bases and J by 3 bases; unmatched bases: 12. CDR1 is SGHVS, CDR2 FQNEAQ, per germline. This CDR3 region has 18 residues.

The V call is TRBV5-1, the J call TRBJ2-5; possibly TRBD1 for D (8 bases). The J call may not be correct, given that the DNA end is closer to TRBJ2-7. CDR3 size: 14 residues. Per the germline V gene, CDR1 is SGHRS and CDR2 is YFSETQ. The CDR3 DNA reads as TGCGCCAGCAGCCACAGGGGGGGGCTCTACGAGCAGTACTTC. This encodes CASSHRGGLYEQYF.

V is TRBV4-2 and J is TRBJ2-1, with 13 bases lining up with TRBD2. CDR3 length equals 16 residues. Germline loops: CDR1 LGHNA, CDR2 YNFKEQ. After removal of 0 bases from V and 9 bases from J, the junction contained 5 bases not matched to a gene. This CDR3 is CASSQETLAGGGEQFF. CDR3 nucleotides: TGTGCCAGCAGCCAAGAAACACTAGCGGGAGGGGGTGAGCAGTTCTTC.